A single sample gave rise to the 31 T cell receptor beta chains below, sequenced in a study of shared clonotypes between healthy human individuals. Here immunoSEQ multiplex PCR was the method, and the copy in TCRdb shows in-frame clones only, minus some. The data show about 1 million clones, roughly 80% seen once. Sequenced input: memory CD4+ T cells sorted from blood. Documented subset: CD45RA-negative fraction. The receptors originated from a man aged 18 to 35 in good health.

The V and J genes are TRBV29-1 and TRBJ2-5; TRBD1 is a possible D gene (6 bases). CDR1 and CDR2 (germline): SQVTM, ANQGSEA. The ends were cut back, 7 bases at V and 0 bases at J, with 9 bases in the middle. CDR3 length equals 12 residues. The CDR3 spells CSARDNQETQYF. CDR3 DNA: TGCAGCGCCCGGGACAACCAAGAGACCCAGTACTTC.

The chain joins TRBV6-1 to TRBJ1-3; no definite D call. The CDR3 runs to 14 residues. CDR1 is MNHNS, CDR2 SASEGT, per germline. V was cut by 6 bases and J by 4 bases, with 13 bases left in between. As DNA, the CDR3 is TGTGCCAGCAGGGGAGTCTATTCCGGAAACACCATATATTTT. As protein: CASRGVYSGNTIYF.

There are a few counts of this clone. A much more abundant neighbour one base away suggests this may be a read error. The chain couples TRBV6-6 to TRBJ1-1, with D unclear. The CDR3 covers 12 residues. Trimming took off 2 bases at V and 1 base at J, with 2 bases between the two ends. The germline V gene has CDR1 MNHNY and CDR2 SVGAGI (reference sequence). The CDR3 coding sequence is TGTGCCAGCAGTTACCCGAACACTGAAGCTTTCTTT. Translated: CASSYPNTEAFF.

V is TRBV18 and J is TRBJ1-3; 10 positions agree with TRBD1. V shed 4 bases, J shed 2 bases, and the junction held 5 bases outside the gene matches. The CDR3 is made up of 16 amino acids. Per germline, CDR1 KGHSH and CDR2 LQKENI. DNA of the CDR3: TGTGCCAGCTCACTTTCCGGGACAGGGGCTGGAAACACCATATATTTT. It translates to CASSLSGTGAGNTIYF.

This chain joins TRBV30 and TRBJ1-1; no reliable D call. This CDR3 contains 13 residues. Trimming stripped 0 bases from V and 8 bases from J, with 13 bases between. CDR1 and CDR2 (germline): GTSNPN, SVGIG (reference sequence). The CDR3 DNA is TGTGCCTGGAGTGTACGGGCGGGGATGGAAGCTTTCTTT. Translation: CAWSVRAGMEAFF. Variable domain in full (rest from reference TRBV30 and TRBJ1-1): SQTIHQWPATLVQPVGSPLSLECTVEGTSNPNLYWYRQAAGRGLQLLFYSVGIGQISSEVPQNLSASRPQDRQFILSSKKLLLSDSGFYLCAWSVRAGMEAFFGQGTRLTVV.

This chain joins TRBV6-4 and TRBJ2-4; the D gene is possibly TRBD1 (6 bases). Trimming took off 4 bases at V and 0 bases at J, with 13 bases between the two ends. There are 16 residues in the CDR3. Germline-derived CDR1 and CDR2 are MRHNA and SNTAGT. This chain's CDR3 is CASSGQALIAKNIQYF. CDR3 in DNA: TGTGCCAGCAGTGGACAGGCCCTAATAGCCAAAAACATTCAGTACTTC.

The gene calls are TRBV6-5 and TRBJ1-1; tentatively, D is TRBD1 (5 bases). The germline V and J ends were trimmed by 5 bases and 1 base, with 11 bases remaining between them. The CDR3 runs 14 residues. The germline V gene has CDR1 MNHEY and CDR2 SVGAGI. Written as DNA, the CDR3 is TGTGCCAGCAGTCGGGGGGGGGAGAACACTGAAGCTTTCTTT. This gives the protein CASSRGGENTEAFF.

V is TRBV18 and J is TRBJ1-2; 8 bases match TRBD1. V dropped 5 bases and J dropped 2; count of bases not matched to a gene: 13. This CDR3 region has 17 residues. CDR1 and CDR2 from the germline V gene are KGHSH and LQKENI. The CDR3 nucleotides are TGTGCCAGCTCATTAGGACAGGGCCCTCTTATGAACTATGGCTACACCTTC. This gives the protein CASSLGQGPLMNYGYTF.

The chain combines TRBV7-9 with TRBJ2-7; TRBD1 matches 12 bases. This CDR3 has 15 amino acids. The J segment lost 5 bases and the V segment lost 5 bases, leaving 7 bases of the junction unmatched. Germline CDR1 SEHNR, CDR2 FQNEAQ (reference sequence). CDR3 DNA: TGTGCCAGCAGCGTTCAGGGACAGGGGGCCGACGAGCAGTACTTC. Protein product: CASSVQGQGADEQYF.

This clone was seen more than once but under ten times. The chain links TRBV4-3 to TRBJ1-2; a possible D gene is TRBD1 (6 bases). The V and J ends lost 0 bases and 4 bases respectively, with 12 bases between them. This CDR3 is built from 15 residues. Germline V gives CDR1 LGHNA, CDR2 YSLEER. CDR3 nucleotide sequence: TGCGCCAGCAGCCAAGAATTACAGGGCGGCTATGGCTACACCTTC. This encodes CASSQELQGGYGYTF.

This sequence joins TRBV11-3 and TRBJ2-1; 9 bases are a match to TRBD1. V lost 5 bases, J lost 2 bases, and 10 bases stayed unmatched. Germline-derived CDR1 and CDR2 are SGHNT and YENEEA. The CDR3 loop spans 17 amino acids. CDR3: CASSRLSGTGPYNEQFF. In DNA, the CDR3 is TGTGCCAGCAGCCGTCTGTCCGGGACAGGGCCCTACAATGAGCAGTTCTTC.

This sequence joins TRBV27 and TRBJ2-4, with D maybe TRBD2 (6 bases). Trimming took 6 bases from V and 0 from J, leaving 15 bases between them. The CDR3 extends over 16 amino acids. Germline CDR1 and CDR2: MNHEY and SMNVEV (reference sequence). Here the CDR3 DNA reads TGTGCCAGCAGCACTCTAGCGAGACTAGCCAAAAACATTCAGTACTTC. Encoded protein: CASSTLARLAKNIQYF.

The chain couples TRBV11-2 to TRBJ2-5; 7 bases agree with TRBD2. Per germline, CDR1 SGHAT and CDR2 FQNNGV. J was trimmed by 2 bases and V by 3 bases; bases with no gene match: 3. The CDR3 loop spans 14 amino acids. CDR3 nucleotide sequence: TGTGCCAGCAGCTTCGTCGGGAGGCAAGAGACCCAGTACTTC. Translation gives CASSFVGRQETQYF. Full variable domain (remainder filled in from reference TRBV11-2 and TRBJ2-5): EAGVAQSPRYKIIEKRQSVAFWCNPISGHATLYWYQQILGQGPKLLIQFQNNGVVDDSQLPKDRFSAERLKGVDSTLKIQPAKLEDSAVYLCASSFVGRQETQYFGPGTRLLVL.

Details on this clone: The same CDR3 arises from other DNA sequences in this sample as well. The rearrangement uses TRBV2 and TRBJ2-3, with D hard to call. Trimming took 8 bases from V and 0 from J, leaving 3 bases between them. The length of the CDR3 is 11 residues. Per the germline V gene, CDR1 is SNHLY and CDR2 is FYNNEI. The CDR3 loop reads CASGSTDTQYF. DNA for the CDR3: TGTGCCAGCGGCAGCACAGATACGCAGTATTTT.

This chain links TRBV2 with TRBJ2-1; perhaps D is TRBD1 or TRBD2 (6 bases each). This CDR3 contains 13 residues. Trimming removed 5 bases from V and 9 bases from J, with 14 bases in between. The germline gives CDR1 SNHLY, CDR2 FYNNEI. CDR3 in amino acids: CASSLPEGGEQFF. In DNA form, the CDR3 reads TGTGCCAGCAGTTTACCAGAGGGGGGTGAGCAGTTCTTC.

The chain is built from TRBV18 and TRBJ1-5; possibly TRBD1 for D (5 bases). Germline CDR1 and CDR2: KGHSH and LQKENI. Trimming removed 5 bases from V and 15 bases from J, with 23 bases in between. CDR3 length: 14 amino acids. This CDR3 reads CASSENFRDSIWHF. The DNA of the CDR3 is TGTGCCAGCTCAGAAAACTTCCGGGACTCTATATGGCATTTT.

The rearrangement joins TRBV5-1 to TRBJ1-2, with D possibly TRBD1 on 6 matching bases. V dropped 0 bases and J dropped 2 bases, with 11 bases sitting between them. The germline V gene encodes CDR1 SGHRS and CDR2 YFSETQ. CDR3 size: 15 residues. In nucleotides, the CDR3 is TGCGCCAGCAGCTTGGCCCTACAGGGAAACTATGGCTACACCTTC. This sequence encodes CASSLALQGNYGYTF.

This clone appeared once. A much larger clone differs from this one at a single base, so this may be a read error. The V and J genes are TRBV14 and TRBJ1-1; D uncertain. Trimming took 4 bases from V and 0 from J, leaving 6 bases between them. Germline V lookup: CDR1 SGHDN, CDR2 FVKESK. This CDR3 has 13 amino acids. CDR3 DNA: TGTGCCAGCAGCCTCGAGATGAACACTGAAGCTTTCTTT. This sequence encodes CASSLEMNTEAFF. Full variable domain (missing parts from reference TRBV14 and TRBJ1-1): EAGVTQFPSHSVIEKGQTVTLRCDPISGHDNLYWYRRVMGKEIKFLLHFVKESKQDESGMPNNRFLAERTGGTYSTLKVQPAELEDSGVYFCASSLEMNTEAFFGQGTRLTVV.

CDR3 nucleotides: TGCGCCAGCAGCTCGTACAGAGTTAGCACAGATACGCAGTATTTT. Residues: CASSSYRVSTDTQYF. The chain joins TRBV5-1 to TRBJ2-3, with D unclear. CDR3 length: 15 amino acids. The ends were cut back, 3 bases at V and 0 bases at J, with 11 bases in the middle. Germline V CDR1 and CDR2: SGHRS, YFSETQ.

This clone was observed once. The chain couples TRBV5-1 to TRBJ2-6; D might be TRBD1 (6 bases). V was pared by 8 bases and J by 0 bases, with 18 bases between. The CDR3 consists of 17 residues. The germline V gene has CDR1 SGHRS and CDR2 YFSETQ. CDR3 protein: CASSFGTTFSGANVLTF. Written as DNA, the CDR3 is TGCGCCAGTTCTTTCGGGACAACTTTCTCTGGGGCCAACGTCCTGACTTTC.

This clone was picked up one time. This sequence joins TRBV11-2 and TRBJ2-7, with TRBD1 identical over 10 bases. Germline CDR1 reads SGHAT; CDR2 reads FQNNGV. The ends lost 3 bases at V and 9 bases at J; junction bases unmatched: 8. The CDR3 covers 14 residues. The CDR3 sequence: CASSFGTGVGVQYF. The CDR3 DNA is TGTGCCAGCAGCTTCGGGACAGGGGTTGGAGTGCAGTACTTC.

The gene calls are TRBV6-1 and TRBJ2-2; TRBD2 matches at 8 bases. CDR3 length: 15 residues. The germline gives CDR1 MNHNS, CDR2 SASEGT. Trimming removed 5 bases from V and 2 bases from J; junction bases left unmatched: 4. CDR3 sequence (DNA): TGTGCCAGCAGTTGGACTAGCACAAACACCGGGGAGCTGTTTTTT. This encodes CASSWTSTNTGELFF.

The rearrangement joins TRBV20-1 to TRBJ2-5; D call uncertain. The J call may be faulty, since TRBJ2-7 better matches the DNA end. The CDR3 spans 11 residues. Germline V gene sequence: CDR1 DFQATT, CDR2 SNEGSKA (reference sequence). CDR3 in amino acids: CSASRQYEQYF. As DNA, the CDR3 is TGCAGTGCTTCTAGACAATACGAGCAGTACTTC.

V gene TRBV10-3 combines with J gene TRBJ2-5; 9 nucleotides line up with TRBD2. The CDR3 loop spans 15 amino acids. Germline V CDR1 and CDR2: ENHRY, SYGVKD. After removal of 0 bases from V and 2 bases from J, the junction contained 1 base not matched to a gene. The DNA of the CDR3 is TGTGCCATCAGTGAGTCGGGACTAGCACAAGAGACCCAGTACTTC. It translates to CAISESGLAQETQYF.

This rearrangement joins TRBV6-6 to TRBJ2-6; D remains ambiguous. The germline V and J ends were trimmed by 6 bases and 0 bases, with 6 bases remaining between them. This CDR3 comprises 14 residues. CDR1 and CDR2 (germline): MNHNY, SVGAGI (reference sequence). CDR3 in amino acids: CASSYGSGANVLTF. In nucleotides, the CDR3 is TGTGCCAGCAGCTATGGCTCTGGGGCCAACGTCCTGACTTTC.

V gene TRBV27 combines with J gene TRBJ2-5, with 10 nucleotides matching TRBD2. Germline V gene data show CDR1 as MNHEY and CDR2 as SMNVEV (reference sequence). J gave up 4 bases and V 10 bases, and 9 bases lay outside the gene matches. This CDR3 has 14 residues. The CDR3 DNA reads TGTGCCACTCGGGGGACTAGCGTACGAGAGACCCAGTACTTC. It encodes CATRGTSVRETQYF.

With regard to this clone: The sample contains more than one DNA sequence encoding this CDR3. CDR3 residues: CASSIGGGFTDTQYF. CDR3 coding DNA: TGTGCCAGTAGTATAGGGGGCGGGTTCACAGATACGCAGTATTTT. The chain carries TRBV19 and TRBJ2-3; D might be TRBD1 or TRBD2, each matching 5 bases. This CDR3 has 15 residues. Germline-derived CDR1 and CDR2 are LNHDA and SQIVND (reference sequence). Trimming stripped 1 base from V and 2 bases from J, with 10 bases between.

The chain has TRBV6-1 and TRBJ1-2; D call uncertain. CDR3 length: 15 residues. Germline V CDR1 and CDR2: MNHNS, SASEGT. V dropped 4 bases and J dropped 3 bases, with 15 bases sitting between them. The CDR3 DNA follows: TGTGCCAGCAGTGGCAACGATATGGGGTACTATGGCTACACCTTC. Residues: CASSGNDMGYYGYTF.

This chain joins TRBV2 and TRBJ1-1, with D perhaps matching TRBD1 (6 bases). The length of the CDR3 is 13 residues. Trimming pared 6 bases from V and 2 bases from J, leaving 10 bases between. Germline V gene lookup returns CDR1 SNHLY and CDR2 FYNNEI. CDR3 sequence: CASSRTANTEAFF. The CDR3 region has the DNA TGTGCCAGCAGCAGGACAGCAAACACTGAAGCTTTCTTT.

The V gene is TRBV5-1, the J gene TRBJ1-4; 7 nucleotides agree with TRBD1. Germline loops: CDR1 SGHRS, CDR2 YFSETQ. The CDR3 length is 14 residues. V lost 4 bases and J lost 5; bases outside the gene matches: 5. The CDR3 region has the DNA TGCGCCAGCAGCGGCGGGACAGTGAATGAAAAACTGTTTTTT. Translating gives CASSGGTVNEKLFF.

The chain couples TRBV4-3 to TRBJ2-1; TRBD2 matches at 10 bases. Per the germline V gene, CDR1 is LGHNA and CDR2 is YSLEER. Trimming cost V 1 base and J 6 bases; bases outside gene matches: 9. This CDR3 has 17 residues. CDR3 region: CASSQVYGLAGVNEQFF. The CDR3 DNA sequence: TGCGCCAGCAGCCAAGTATATGGTCTAGCGGGAGTCAATGAGCAGTTCTTC.